Below, 23 T cell receptor beta chains from the same sample are listed, as sequenced in a study of cytomegalovirus exposure and HLA in healthy donors. The PCR had 60 Vbeta and 13 Jbeta primers. The repertoire was sequenced with immunoSEQ multiplex PCR; TCRdb's copy has only in-frame clones and lacks some. The data show about 120,000 clones, roughly 80% seen once. The sequenced sample consisted of PBMCs. The receptors stem from a man aged 18 to 29 in good health and CMV-seropositive.

The CDR3 reads CASRTRTYTNEKLFF. In DNA form, the CDR3 reads TGTGCCAGTAGGACCCGGACATATACTAATGAAAAACTGTTTTTT. The chain joins TRBV19 to TRBJ1-4; D is perhaps TRBD1 (5 bases). CDR3 size: 15 residues. Germline V lookup: CDR1 LNHDA, CDR2 SQIVND (reference sequence). V was cut by 6 bases and J by 2 bases, with 13 bases left in between.

The chain is built from TRBV4-3 and TRBJ2-7; D is uncertain. Between the trimmed V and J ends, which lost 0 bases and 3 bases, there was a span of 9 bases. In germline, CDR1 is LGHNA, CDR2 YSLEER. The CDR3 totals 14 residues. The CDR3 reads CASSQDAMSYEQYF. The CDR3 DNA sequence: TGCGCCAGCAGCCAAGATGCCATGAGCTACGAGCAGTACTTC.

V usage is TRBV11-2 and J usage is TRBJ2-7; 7 bases fit TRBD2. The CDR3 loop spans 14 amino acids. V was clipped by 3 bases and J by 4 bases; unmatched bases: 6. CDR1 and CDR2 from the germline V gene are SGHAT and FQNNGV. The CDR3, as DNA: TGTGCCAGCAGCTTCGCCCTGGGGGGGTACGAGCAGTACTTC. Translation gives CASSFALGGYEQYF.

On this clone: Germline is not matched at one junction end, which may reflect a read error. V usage is TRBV4-1 and J usage is TRBJ1-2; D ambiguous. CDR1 and CDR2 (germline): MGHRA, YSYEKL. The CDR3 spans 12 residues. Here the CDR3 DNA reads TGCGCCAGCAGCCAAGTTATCGGCGGCGTGGCCTTC. It specifies CASSQVIGGVAF.

In this sample, this clone turned up once. This rearrangement joins TRBV7-6 to TRBJ2-5, with a tentative D call TRBD2 (7 bases). Gene TRBJ2-7 matches the end of the DNA better, so the J call may be wrong. The germline V gene has CDR1 SGHVS and CDR2 FNYEAQ. The CDR3 totals 16 residues. CDR3 sequence: CASSKGGGGPTYEQYF. The CDR3 DNA sequence: TGTGCCAGCAGTAAAGGGGGGGGAGGGCCTACCTACGAGCAGTACTTC.

The chain links TRBV27 to TRBJ2-1; D might be TRBD2 (5 bases). Germline V gene sequence: CDR1 MNHEY, CDR2 SMNVEV (reference sequence). CDR3 length: 16 amino acids. Between the trimmed V and J ends, which lost 5 bases and 4 bases, there was a span of 18 bases. CDR3 DNA: TGTGCCAGCAGTCCGGAGGACTCGTCACCTTACAATGAGCAGTTCTTC. Amino acid sequence: CASSPEDSSPYNEQFF.

This clone was seen only a few times. The CDR3, as DNA: TGCAGCGTCGGAGACAGGGCCGGGGAGACCCAGTACTTC. Protein product: CSVGDRAGETQYF. V usage is TRBV29-1 and J usage is TRBJ2-5; 7 positions match TRBD1. This CDR3 has 13 residues. The germline V gene has CDR1 SQVTM and CDR2 ANQGSEA. Losses at the gene ends were 6 bases for V and 5 bases for J; bases not matched to a gene: 9.

The rearrangement joins TRBV7-8 to TRBJ2-1, with 8 bases matching TRBD1. Germline CDR1 SGHVS, CDR2 FQNEAQ. The V and J ends lost 8 bases and 6 bases, in that order; junction bases with no gene match: 3. CDR3 length: 12 amino acids. Here the CDR3 DNA reads TGTGCCAGCGGCAGGGGGCCCAATGAGCAGTTCTTC. As protein: CASGRGPNEQFF.

The V and J genes are TRBV21-1 and TRBJ1-3; the table assigns TRBD1, which was not confirmed against the DNA. TRBV21-1 corresponds to a pseudogene. CDR3 length: 14 residues. The CDR3 spells CASSRTSSGNTIYF. CDR3 DNA: TGTGCCAGCAGCCGCACCAGCTCTGGAAACACCATATATTTT.

The genes are TRBV7-2 and TRBJ2-1, with 9 bases fitting TRBD2. CDR1 and CDR2 (germline): SGHTA, FQGNSA. V shed 1 base, J shed 4 bases, and the junction held 11 bases outside the gene matches. The CDR3 is 18 residues long. The DNA for the CDR3 is TGTGCCAGCAGCTTAGTTGGTAGCGGGGGACCTTCTTACAATGAGCAGTTCTTC. It encodes CASSLVGSGGPSYNEQFF.

V usage is TRBV5-1 and J usage is TRBJ2-2; 13 bases are a match to TRBD2. CDR1 and CDR2 from the germline V gene are SGHRS and YFSETQ. The CDR3 extends over 16 amino acids. Trimming took 4 bases from V and 6 from J; bases not matched to a gene: 6. DNA of the CDR3: TGCGCCAGCAGCCTACCGGGACTAGCGGGACCCGGGGAGCTGTTTTTT. Residues: CASSLPGLAGPGELFF. The full variable domain, completed using reference TRBV5-1 and TRBJ2-2, is KAGVTQTPRYLIKTRGQQVTLSCSPISGHRSVSWYQQTPGQGLQFLFEYFSETQRNKGNFPGRFSGRQFSNSRSEMNVSTLELGDSALYLCASSLPGLAGPGELFFGEGSRLTVL.

This clone has only one observation. This CDR3 is also generated by other DNA sequences in the sample. The chain couples TRBV25-1 to TRBJ1-4, with a weak D call TRBD1 (6 bases). Between the trimmed V and J ends, which lost 8 bases and 3 bases, there was a span of 13 bases. Germline CDR1 reads MGHDK; CDR2 reads SYGVNS. The CDR3 contains 14 residues. CDR3 bases: TGTGCCAGCGGCGGGGGGCCCTCTAATGAAAAACTGTTTTTT. Translation gives CASGGGPSNEKLFF.

The rearrangement joins TRBV11-2 to TRBJ1-4; TRBD1 aligns across 8 bases. CDR1 is SGHAT and CDR2 is FQNNGV in the germline V gene. Trimming took 1 base from V and 8 from J; bases not matched to a gene: 6. The CDR3 spans 15 residues. CDR3 amino acids: CASSLGSGTGEKLFF. CDR3 bases: TGTGCCAGCAGCTTAGGATCCGGGACAGGCGAAAAACTGTTTTTT.

V and J are TRBV11-2 and TRBJ1-2; D is unresolved. Germline V CDR1 and CDR2: SGHAT, FQNNGV. The CDR3 has 15 amino acids. V lost 3 bases to trimming and J lost 10 bases, with 21 bases between them. CDR3 sequence: CASSLLTTAELPYTF. The DNA for the CDR3 is TGTGCCAGCAGCTTGCTAACAACGGCGGAGTTACCCTACACCTTC.

This clone occurred once. The chain uses TRBV7-9 and TRBJ1-5; D gene uncertain. Germline V CDR1 and CDR2: SEHNR, FQNEAQ (reference sequence). The CDR3 consists of 14 residues. V lost 4 bases to trimming and J lost 0 bases, with 7 bases between them. The CDR3 protein is CASSSTYSNQPQHF. The DNA for the CDR3 is TGTGCCAGCAGCTCCACATATAGCAATCAGCCCCAGCATTTT.

Here the CDR3 DNA reads TGTGCCAGCGACCGAGCTTCAGAGCGGGAGAGGTACGAGCAGTACTTC. It encodes CASDRASERERYEQYF. This chain connects TRBV21-1 to TRBJ2-7; the table gives TRBD2 as D, unverified against the DNA. TRBV21-1 represents a pseudogene. This CDR3 spans 16 amino acids.

The chain carries TRBV6-5 and TRBJ2-7; TRBD2 might be the D (6 bases). This CDR3 region has 13 residues. The V end was cut by 7 bases, the J end by 5 bases, with 15 bases between. CDR1 and CDR2 (germline): MNHEY, SVGAGI. This CDR3 reads CASTSVRDHEQYF. Written as DNA, the CDR3 is TGTGCCAGCACTAGCGTCAGGGACCACGAGCAGTACTTC.

This chain connects TRBV7-2 to TRBJ1-5, with TRBD1 matching 12 bases. The V segment lost 6 bases and the J segment 0 bases; nucleotides outside the gene matches: 6. The CDR3 has 17 residues. The germline V gene encodes CDR1 SGHTA and CDR2 FQGNSA. The CDR3 sequence is CASSWDRGPYSNQPQHF. CDR3 nucleotides: TGTGCCAGCAGTTGGGACAGGGGGCCATATAGCAATCAGCCCCAGCATTTT.

The chain recombines TRBV19 with TRBJ2-7; D uncertain. Trimming stripped 1 base from V and 2 bases from J, with 9 bases between. Germline CDR1 is LNHDA and CDR2 is SQIVND (reference sequence). The CDR3 consists of 14 residues. The CDR3 reads CASSIAVTTYEQYF. The CDR3 coding sequence is TGTGCCAGTAGTATAGCGGTCACGACCTACGAGCAGTACTTC.

This chain joins TRBV7-2 and TRBJ1-5, with TRBD1 as a possible D gene (6 bases). This CDR3 comprises 14 residues. The germline CDR1 and CDR2 sequences are SGHTA and FQGNSA. Trimming removed 8 bases from V and 1 base from J, with 12 bases in between. This chain's CDR3 is CASSGEGSNQPQHF. CDR3 sequence (DNA): TGTGCCAGCTCAGGGGAAGGGAGCAATCAGCCCCAGCATTTT. The full variable domain, completed using reference TRBV7-2 and TRBJ1-5, is GAGVSQSPSNKVTEKGKDVELRCDPISGHTALYWYRQSLGQGLEFLIYFQGNSAPDKSGLPSDRFSAERTGGSVSTLTIQRTQQEDSAVYLCASSGEGSNQPQHFGDGTRLSIL.

The gene calls are TRBV2 and TRBJ1-1; tentative D call: TRBD1 (5 bases). V gave up 2 bases and J gave up 9 bases, with 40 bases separating them. The CDR3 is 22 amino acids. Germline-derived CDR1 and CDR2 are SNHLY and FYNNEI. CDR3 in DNA: TGTGCCAGCAGTGAATTTACCGTTTATTGGGGGGGGGAGGGATCCAGACAATTTCAAGCTTTCTTT. Translation: CASSEFTVYWGGEGSRQFQAFF. The full variable domain, rest sourced from reference TRBV2 and TRBJ1-1, is EPEVTQTPSHQVTQMGQEVILRCVPISNHLYFYWYRQILGQKVEFLVSFYNNEISEKSEIFDDQFSVERPDGSNFTLKIRSTKLEDSAMYFCASSEFTVYWGGEGSRQFQAFFGQGTRLTVV.

The rearrangement uses TRBV30 and TRBJ2-7; 10 positions agree with TRBD2. After removal of 2 bases from V and 4 bases from J, the junction contained 5 bases not matched to a gene. This CDR3 is 14 amino acids long. CDR1 is GTSNPN, CDR2 SVGIG, per germline (reference sequence). This CDR3 is CAWSLAGVRYEQYF. The CDR3 nucleotides read TGTGCCTGGAGTCTAGCGGGAGTGCGATACGAGCAGTACTTC.

The chain has TRBV18 and TRBJ2-1; 8 positions match TRBD1. Germline CDR1 KGHSH, CDR2 LQKENI. The CDR3 extends over 15 amino acids. J was trimmed by 9 bases and V by 1 base; bases with no gene match: 8. CDR3 sequence (DNA): TGTGCCAGCTCACCACTCAGGGGGCTGCTATCTGAGCAGTTCTTC. It encodes CASSPLRGLLSEQFF.